The clone carrying this TCR beta chain is a singleton in its sample. This sample was included in a study of blood T cell repertoires in COVID-19. In the study overall: Samples of COVID-19 (acute and convalescent) were obtained from the United States, Italy and Spain. From T cells, B-cell-depleted T cells, or PBMCs came the material, which was cDNA or gDNA.

Seattle-derived patients entered the study during active infection and were followed longitudinally. The CDR3 has 14 amino acids. CDR1 is SGHTA, CDR2 FQGNSA, per germline. Between the trimmed V and J ends, which lost 6 bases and 2 bases, there was a span of 11 bases. Clones were read by immunoSEQ multiplex PCR, and TCRdb kept only the in-frame ones, dropping some. The sample lists some 180,000 clones, 81% occurring once. This clonotype originated in a woman between 40 and 55 years old with COVID-19, enrolled during active disease. The specimen sequenced was peripheral blood. The chain is built from TRBV7-2 and TRBJ2-1; a possible D gene is TRBD2 (5 bases). The CDR3 sequence is CASRERIPYNEQFF. CDR3 bases: TGTGCCAGCAGAGAGCGGATACCCTACAATGAGCAGTTCTTC.